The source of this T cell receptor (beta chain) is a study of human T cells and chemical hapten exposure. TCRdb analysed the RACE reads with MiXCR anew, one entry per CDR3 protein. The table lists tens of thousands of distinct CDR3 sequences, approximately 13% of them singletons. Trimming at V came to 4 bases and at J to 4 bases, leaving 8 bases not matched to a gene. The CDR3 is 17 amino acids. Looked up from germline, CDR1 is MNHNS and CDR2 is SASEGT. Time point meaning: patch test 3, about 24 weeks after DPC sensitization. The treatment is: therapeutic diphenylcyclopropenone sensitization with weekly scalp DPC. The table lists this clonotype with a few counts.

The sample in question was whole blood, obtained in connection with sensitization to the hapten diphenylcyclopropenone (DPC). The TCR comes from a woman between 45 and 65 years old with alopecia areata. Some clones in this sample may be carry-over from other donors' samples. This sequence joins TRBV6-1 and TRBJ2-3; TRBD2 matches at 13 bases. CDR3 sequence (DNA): TGTGCCAGCAGTGGGACTAGCGGGAGTTCGAGCGCAGATACGCAGTATTTT. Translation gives CASSGTSGSSSADTQYF.